Presented here are 21 T cell receptor beta chains from one specimen sequenced in a study of tumor-infiltrating lymphocytes in localized non-small cell lung cancer. Assay: immunoSEQ multiplex PCR; the TCRdb copy retains only in-frame clones and omits some. The sample contains roughly 14,000 clones, 65% to 75% of which appear only once. Source material: lung tumor tissue. These receptors were taken from a human donor with non-small cell lung cancer.

The rearrangement joins TRBV12-2 to TRBJ1-2; TRBD1 reflects the table's D call only, with no check against the DNA. TRBV12-2 is a known pseudogene. The CDR3 runs to 13 residues. The CDR3 DNA reads as TGTGCAAGTCGCCATGGACAGGGGAAGGGCTACACCTTC. As protein: CASRHGQGKGYTF.

The chain joins TRBV15 to TRBJ2-3; D gene ambiguous. In germline, CDR1 is LNHNV, CDR2 YYDKDF (reference sequence). The CDR3 contains 15 residues. V dropped 3 bases and J dropped 1 base, with 11 bases sitting between them. CDR3 residues: CATSRARIGTDTQYF. In nucleotides, the CDR3 is TGTGCCACCAGCAGGGCTAGAATTGGCACAGATACGCAGTATTTT.

The chain carries TRBV7-9 and TRBJ2-1; 11 bases agree with TRBD1. The CDR3 consists of 17 residues. Trimming removed 4 bases from V and 7 bases from J; junction bases left unmatched: 12. Germline loops: CDR1 SEHNR, CDR2 FQNEAQ (reference sequence). The CDR3 reads CASSSPTGTGGGNEQFF. The CDR3 region has the DNA TGTGCCAGCAGCTCACCTACCGGGACAGGGGGAGGGAATGAGCAGTTCTTC.

V is TRBV4-3 and J is TRBJ2-6; TRBD1 aligns across 11 bases. There are 19 residues in the CDR3. CDR1 is LGHNA and CDR2 is YSLEER in the germline V gene. V shed 0 bases and J 4 bases; nucleotides not matched to a gene: 8. The CDR3 region is CASSQDYRTGGTGANVLTF. The DNA of the CDR3 is TGCGCCAGCAGCCAAGATTACCGGACAGGGGGCACCGGGGCCAACGTCCTGACTTTC.

This chain joins TRBV4-2 and TRBJ2-3, with 7 bases fitting TRBD2. The CDR3 has 16 residues. Germline values: CDR1 LGHNA, CDR2 YNFKEQ. J lost 3 bases, V lost 1 base, and 7 bases had no gene match. CDR3 in amino acids: CASSQVGREYTDTQYF. In DNA form, the CDR3 reads TGTGCCAGCAGCCAAGTGGGGCGGGAGTATACAGATACGCAGTATTTT.

The chain has TRBV10-3 and TRBJ2-7, with TRBD1 identical over 7 bases. V was clipped by 3 bases and J by 4 bases; unmatched bases: 0. The CDR3 spans 12 residues. From germline, CDR1 is ENHRY and CDR2 SYGVKD. In nucleotides, the CDR3 is TGTGCCATCAGTGACAGGGGGTACGAGCAGTACTTC. It specifies CAISDRGYEQYF.

This chain joins TRBV30 and TRBJ1-2; D is ambiguous. Trimming took off 0 bases at V and 2 bases at J, with 13 bases between the two ends. This CDR3 is built from 15 residues. The germline V gene encodes CDR1 GTSNPN and CDR2 SVGIG (reference sequence). The CDR3 here is CAWSVSRGGNYGYTF. In DNA, the CDR3 is TGTGCCTGGAGTGTGTCCCGCGGAGGAAACTATGGCTACACCTTC. Variable domain in full (rest from reference TRBV30 and TRBJ1-2): SQTIHQWPATLVQPVGSPLSLECTVEGTSNPNLYWYRQAAGRGLQLLFYSVGIGQISSEVPQNLSASRPQDRQFILSSKKLLLSDSGFYLCAWSVSRGGNYGYTFGSGTRLTVV.

The chain joins TRBV10-2 to TRBJ1-2, with D perhaps matching TRBD1 (5 bases). The CDR3 sequence is 13 residues long. V lost 3 bases and J 6 bases, leaving 11 bases between the germline ends. CDR1 is WSHSY and CDR2 is SAAADI in the germline V gene. CDR3 sequence: CASSDRDGDGYTF. The CDR3 bases are TGCGCCAGCAGTGACAGGGACGGAGATGGCTACACCTTC.

The rearrangement joins TRBV19 to TRBJ1-2, with TRBD1 matching over 7 bases. Trimming cost V 9 bases and J 7 bases; bases outside gene matches: 11. CDR3 length equals 13 residues. The germline V gene has CDR1 LNHDA and CDR2 SQIVND (reference sequence). As DNA, the CDR3 is TGTGCCAGCCATCCACAGGGGAGGGGTGGCTACACCTTC. Amino acid sequence: CASHPQGRGGYTF.

This clone is classed as medium-sized (0.01 to 0.1%). The chain joins TRBV20-1 to TRBJ2-5; TRBD1 is a possible D gene (5 bases). The CDR3 loop spans 11 amino acids. Germline CDR1 and CDR2: DFQATT and SNEGSKA (reference sequence). V lost 7 bases and J 2 bases, leaving 8 bases between the germline ends. CDR3 nucleotides: TGCAGTGAAGACAGTCAAGAGACCCAGTACTTC. This sequence encodes CSEDSQETQYF.

A remark on this clone: The sample carries other DNA sequences with the same CDR3. CDR3: CASSPSLAGVQETQYF. The CDR3 nucleotides read TGTGCCAGCTCACCCTCTCTAGCGGGGGTCCAAGAGACCCAGTACTTC. The rearrangement links TRBV18 to TRBJ2-5; 10 bases line up with TRBD2. Germline trimming cut 3 bases from V and 1 base from J; bases unmatched to any gene: 5. The CDR3 is 16 amino acids. The V gene's germline CDR1 is KGHSH and CDR2 LQKENI.

The chain recombines TRBV9 with TRBJ2-1, with 14 bases identical to TRBD2. Germline loops: CDR1 SGDLS, CDR2 YYNGEE. The CDR3 runs 16 residues. V was clipped by 2 bases and J by 10 bases; unmatched bases: 8. Here the CDR3 DNA reads TGTGCCAGCAGCGTTGGGACTAGCGGGAGCCAAGGGGAGCAGTTCTTC. Translated, it gives CASSVGTSGSQGEQFF.

This chain joins TRBV6-5 and TRBJ2-5; the D gene is possibly TRBD1 (6 bases). Per germline, CDR1 MNHEY and CDR2 SVGAGI. This CDR3 is 15 amino acids long. V gave up 0 bases and J gave up 3 bases, with 11 bases separating them. CDR3 DNA sequence: TGTGCCAGCAGTTACTCGATCCCAGGGGAAGAGACCCAGTACTTC. Protein product: CASSYSIPGEETQYF.

The chain has TRBV18 and TRBJ2-3; D possibly corresponds to TRBD2 (5 bases). The V and J ends lost 5 bases and 6 bases respectively, with 6 bases between them. Germline CDR1 reads KGHSH; CDR2 reads LQKENI. The CDR3 has 11 amino acids. DNA of the CDR3: TGTGCCAGCTCAGGGAGCGATACGCAGTATTTT. As protein: CASSGSDTQYF.

The chain employs TRBV19 and TRBJ2-1; TRBD2 matches 16 bases. Trimming cost V 4 bases and J 9 bases; bases outside gene matches: 12. The CDR3 covers 18 residues. Germline values: CDR1 LNHDA, CDR2 SQIVND (reference sequence). This CDR3 is CASSSQGTSGGAWFEQFF. The CDR3, as DNA: TGTGCCAGTAGTAGCCAGGGGACTAGCGGGGGGGCTTGGTTTGAGCAGTTCTTC. Using reference TRBV19 and TRBJ2-1 for the parts outside the CDR3, the full variable domain is DGGITQSPKYLFRKEGQNVTLSCEQNLNHDAMYWYRQDPGQGLRLIYYSQIVNDFQKGDIAEGYSVSREKKESFPLTVTSAQKNPTAFYLCASSSQGTSGGAWFEQFFGPGTRLTVL.

The rearrangement joins TRBV10-3 to TRBJ2-3; 11 bases fit TRBD2. Per germline, CDR1 ENHRY and CDR2 SYGVKD. The V and J ends lost 6 bases and 2 bases, in that order; junction bases with no gene match: 4. The CDR3 runs to 15 residues. The CDR3 reads CAIRKTSGITDTQYF. In DNA form, the CDR3 reads TGTGCCATCAGGAAGACTAGCGGGATCACAGATACGCAGTATTTT.

By sample share, this clone is medium-sized. The V call is TRBV4-2, the J call TRBJ2-1, with a tentative D call TRBD2 (6 bases). From germline, CDR1 is LGHNA and CDR2 YNFKEQ. Trimming pared 1 base from V and 9 bases from J, leaving 16 bases between. CDR3 length equals 15 residues. In nucleotides, the CDR3 is TGTGCCAGCAGCCAAGCCCGGACTAATTTGGGTGAGCAGTTCTTC. It is translated as CASSQARTNLGEQFF.

J is TRBJ2-3 and V is TRBV7-3; tentatively, D is TRBD2 (6 bases). V was shortened by 5 bases and J by 2 bases, with 14 bases between the two germline ends. In germline, CDR1 is SGHTA, CDR2 FQGTGA. The CDR3 is 15 residues long. CDR3 sequence reads: CASSLRGGTTDTQYF. DNA for the CDR3: TGTGCCAGCAGCCTCCGAGGAGGGACCACAGATACGCAGTATTTT.

V usage is TRBV4-2 and J usage is TRBJ2-7; D assignment may be TRBD1 or TRBD2 (5 bases each). Trimming took 3 bases from V and 7 from J, leaving 19 bases between them. Germline assignment: CDR1 LGHNA and CDR2 YNFKEQ. This CDR3 is built from 15 residues. Written as DNA, the CDR3 is TGTGCCAGCAGCCATCCTCTTCCCGGGACCGGGGAGCAGTACTTC. This translates into CASSHPLPGTGEQYF.

This clone was picked up a small number of times. The rearrangement uses TRBV29-1 and TRBJ2-3, with TRBD1 matching over 8 bases. V lost 4 bases, J lost 1 base, and 4 bases stayed unmatched. The CDR3 is made up of 14 amino acids. Germline V gene sequence: CDR1 SQVTM, CDR2 ANQGSEA. The CDR3 here is CSVGRTGRTDTQYF. In nucleotides, the CDR3 is TGCAGCGTTGGGAGGACAGGGCGCACAGATACGCAGTATTTT.

V and J are TRBV21-1 and TRBJ2-5; TRBD2 is taken as the D call from the table, unchecked against the DNA. TRBV21-1 is classified as a pseudogene. The CDR3 has 14 residues. CDR3 bases: TGTGCCAGCAGAGTAGCGGGAGAAAGGGAGACCCAGTACTTC. As protein: CASRVAGERETQYF.